These 21 T cell receptor beta chains originate from one sample sequenced in a study of blood T cell repertoires in COVID-19 (TCRdb year 2020). The library was built by means of the immunoSEQ multiplex PCR assay. The table was pulled from immuneACCESS by TCRdb, which kept in-frame rearrangements only. Such tables lose some clones; where checked, under half of the loss comes from unresolved V genes, and the rest has no known cause. The sample table holds roughly 90,000 clones, of which around four fifths were seen once. About 16% of the sample lies in the top ten. Sequencing used peripheral blood. The receptor source for this set is a human donor in a cohort sampled during active COVID-19.

The genes are TRBV3-1 (or the pseudogene TRBV3-2) and TRBJ2-3; D possibly corresponds to TRBD1 (6 bases). The CDR3 length is 15 residues. Germline loops: CDR1 LGHDT, CDR2 YNNKEL (reference sequence). V dropped 6 bases and J dropped 2 bases, with 15 bases sitting between them. The CDR3 DNA reads as TGTGCCAGCAGTCAAAGGGGACAAATCACAGATACGCAGTATTTT. Translation gives CASSQRGQITDTQYF.

This clone was picked up a small number of times. The chain combines TRBV9 with TRBJ2-2; TRBD1 agrees at 7 bases. The CDR3 totals 14 residues. The V gene end was trimmed by 0 bases and the J gene end by 7 bases; junction bases not matched to a gene: 3. CDR1 and CDR2 from the germline V gene are SGDLS and YYNGEE. CDR3 residues: CASSVDRGGGELFF. CDR3 DNA sequence: TGTGCCAGCAGCGTAGACAGGGGCGGCGGGGAGCTGTTTTTT.

The CDR3 loop reads CASSPLELNGRAKNIQYF. The CDR3 DNA follows: TGTGCCAGCAGCCCGCTAGAGCTTAACGGGAGAGCCAAAAACATTCAGTACTTC. The chain links TRBV7-8 to TRBJ2-4, with D perhaps TRBD2 (6 bases). This CDR3 comprises 18 residues. Germline CDR1 reads SGHVS; CDR2 reads FQNEAQ. Trimming removed 5 bases from V and 0 bases from J, with 20 bases in between.

J is TRBJ2-5 and V is TRBV3-1 (or the pseudogene TRBV3-2); D might be TRBD1 (5 bases). Per germline, CDR1 LGHDT and CDR2 YNNKEL (reference sequence). The CDR3 is 13 residues long. V was pared by 4 bases and J by 10 bases, with 16 bases between. CDR3 residues: CASSPLFLGDQYF. The CDR3 DNA follows: TGTGCCAGCAGCCCGCTTTTCCTAGGGGACCAGTACTTC.

The chain combines TRBV5-1 with TRBJ1-5, with D tentatively TRBD1 (6 bases). This CDR3 has 17 amino acids. From germline, CDR1 is SGHRS and CDR2 YFSETQ. Trimming shortened V by 0 bases and J by 5 bases, and 18 bases separated the two germline ends. CDR3 amino acids: CASSLVRSGTQHQPQHF. The DNA of the CDR3 is TGCGCCAGCAGCTTGGTGAGATCCGGGACACAACATCAGCCCCAGCATTTT.

This chain joins TRBV28 and TRBJ2-4, with D tentatively TRBD1 (6 bases). Trimming left V 3 bases short and J 0 bases short, with 12 bases between. Per the germline V gene, CDR1 is MDHEN and CDR2 is SYDVKM. CDR3 length equals 16 residues. The CDR3, as DNA: TGTGCCAGCAGTTTGCCCGAGACAGGAGCCAAAAACATTCAGTACTTC. Protein: CASSLPETGAKNIQYF.

This clone has at least ten counts. V usage is TRBV4-1 and J usage is TRBJ1-5; D is ambiguous. V was trimmed by 4 bases and J by 6 bases, leaving 16 bases between them. Per germline, CDR1 MGHRA and CDR2 YSYEKL. CDR3 length: 15 amino acids. The CDR3 here is CASSREKRGGQPQHF. The CDR3 DNA sequence: TGCGCCAGCAGCCGAGAGAAGAGAGGAGGTCAGCCCCAGCATTTT.

J is TRBJ2-1 and V is TRBV7-3; no clear D gene. Between the trimmed V and J ends, which lost 2 bases and 10 bases, there was a span of 9 bases. The CDR3 consists of 12 residues. Germline V gene sequence: CDR1 SGHTA, CDR2 FQGTGA. The CDR3 loop is CASSLGGREQFF. CDR3 coding DNA: TGTGCCAGCAGCTTAGGTGGCAGAGAGCAGTTCTTC.

V usage is TRBV4-1 and J usage is TRBJ2-5; the match to TRBD1 covers 8 bases. Trimming cost V 5 bases and J 5 bases; bases outside gene matches: 7. Germline V CDR1 and CDR2: MGHRA, YSYEKL. This CDR3 is 14 amino acids long. The chain's CDR3 is CASSARDRFETQYF. The CDR3 DNA sequence: TGCGCCAGCAGCGCCCGGGACAGGTTTGAGACCCAGTACTTC.

CDR3 residues: CASSQVDSYGYTF. The CDR3 nucleotides read TGTGCCAGCAGCCAAGTAGACAGCTATGGCTACACCTTC. The chain joins TRBV3-1 (or the pseudogene TRBV3-2) to TRBJ1-2; D is possibly TRBD1 (5 bases). The CDR3 loop spans 13 amino acids. Germline V CDR1 and CDR2: LGHDT, YNNKEL (reference sequence). Trimming took off 1 base at V and 4 bases at J, with 7 bases between the two ends.

J is TRBJ2-2 and V is TRBV7-3, with 8 bases lining up with TRBD1. J was trimmed by 6 bases and V by 5 bases; bases with no gene match: 2. Germline-derived CDR1 and CDR2 are SGHTA and FQGTGA. The CDR3 runs 13 residues. The CDR3 loop is CASSARGPGELFF. The CDR3 DNA sequence: TGTGCCAGCAGCGCCAGGGGGCCCGGGGAGCTGTTTTTT.

DNA for the CDR3: TGTGCCAGCAGTTTAGGGGGACTAGCGACTTTAGCCAAAAACATTCAGTACTTC. Its translation is CASSLGGLATLAKNIQYF. The chain links TRBV28 to TRBJ2-4; TRBD2 aligns across 10 bases. With 2 bases clipped from V and 0 bases from J, the junction kept 7 bases outside the gene matches. CDR1 is MDHEN and CDR2 is SYDVKM in the germline V gene. This CDR3 is built from 18 residues.

This clone was seen a single time. The chain is built from TRBV28 and TRBJ2-7, with D tentatively TRBD2 (6 bases). Germline CDR1 and CDR2: MDHEN and SYDVKM. V dropped 4 bases and J dropped 3 bases, with 13 bases sitting between them. This CDR3 spans 14 amino acids. The CDR3 loop is CASSSTRRNYEQYF. The DNA for the CDR3 is TGTGCCAGCAGTTCGACTAGACGTAACTACGAGCAGTACTTC.

V gene TRBV3-1 (or the pseudogene TRBV3-2) combines with J gene TRBJ2-7, with 7 bases lining up with TRBD2. The V and J ends lost 0 bases and 6 bases, in that order; junction bases with no gene match: 8. The germline CDR1 and CDR2 sequences are LGHDT and YNNKEL (reference sequence). The CDR3 spans 15 residues. The CDR3 loop is CASSQEFRTSGEQYF. The CDR3 nucleotides read TGTGCCAGCAGCCAAGAATTCAGGACTAGTGGCGAGCAGTACTTC.

The rearrangement joins TRBV7-2 to TRBJ2-1; 9 nucleotides match TRBD2. With 5 bases clipped from V and 7 bases from J, the junction kept 9 bases outside the gene matches. CDR1 and CDR2 from the germline V gene are SGHTA and FQGNSA. This CDR3 spans 15 amino acids. Here the CDR3 DNA reads TGTGCCAGCAGCGCCATAGCGGGAGTAGGAAATGAGCAGTTCTTC. Translating gives CASSAIAGVGNEQFF.

A single count supports this clone. CDR3 bases: TGTGCCAGCAACCCACTTGCGGGGGGCATTGGGAACGGGGAGCTGTTTTTT. This translates into CASNPLAGGIGNGELFF. V is TRBV5-6 and J is TRBJ2-2, with TRBD2 matching 8 bases. V lost 6 bases, J lost 7 bases, and 17 bases stayed unmatched. The CDR3 has 17 amino acids. The germline V gene has CDR1 SGHDT and CDR2 YYEEEE.

The chain employs TRBV2 and TRBJ2-7; D not resolved. Germline V lookup: CDR1 SNHLY, CDR2 FYNNEI. The CDR3 has 13 amino acids. With 8 bases removed from V and 3 bases from J, the gap between germline ends came to 14 bases. The CDR3 reads CASVERPHYEQYF. CDR3 DNA sequence: TGTGCCAGCGTAGAGCGCCCCCACTACGAGCAGTACTTC.

This clone was counted once. V usage is TRBV6-6 and J usage is TRBJ2-7; 7 bases are a match to TRBD2. The CDR3 loop spans 13 amino acids. Germline V gene lookup returns CDR1 MNHNY and CDR2 SVGAGI (reference sequence). Losses at the gene ends were 7 bases for V and 5 bases for J; bases not matched to a gene: 8. The CDR3 loop is CASNGLVFHEQYF. The CDR3 coding sequence is TGTGCCAGCAATGGACTAGTATTCCACGAGCAGTACTTC.

The chain is built from TRBV6-5 and TRBJ2-7; 14 positions agree with TRBD2. CDR1 and CDR2 (germline): MNHEY, SVGAGI. J gave up 6 bases and V 6 bases, and 4 bases lay outside the gene matches. This CDR3 has 14 residues. The CDR3 coding sequence is TGTGCCAGCAGGACTAGCGGGAGGGCCGCCGAGCAGTACTTC. It encodes CASRTSGRAAEQYF.

The rearrangement uses TRBV6-5 and TRBJ1-4; TRBD1 agrees at 8 bases. The germline gives CDR1 MNHEY, CDR2 SVGAGI. V lost 5 bases to trimming and J lost 5 bases; unmatched junction nucleotides: 4. The CDR3 loop spans 14 amino acids. The CDR3 bases are TGTGCCAGCAGTACGACAGGGGTCAATGAAAAACTGTTTTTT. Residues: CASSTTGVNEKLFF.

This clone was counted only a few times. J is TRBJ1-6 and V is TRBV10-1; no clear D gene. The V and J ends lost 10 bases and 6 bases respectively, with 16 bases between them. Germline V gene sequence: CDR1 WNHNN, CDR2 SYGVQD (reference sequence). The CDR3 consists of 14 residues. This CDR3 reads CATTRRSINSPLHF. CDR3 DNA: TGCGCCACCACGAGGCGGTCGATTAATTCACCCCTCCACTTT.